This TCR beta chain comes out of a study of OX40 agonist ivuxolimab in advanced cancers. About the research overall: Ivuxolimab, an agonistic anti-OX40 (CD134) antibody, was given to patients.

Here immunoSEQ multiplex PCR was the method, and the copy in TCRdb shows in-frame clones only, minus some. The data contain some 77,000 clones, 88% of them singletons. Overall study findings and caveats: Antigen specificity remained undetermined for the expanded peripheral T cells. Among the lowest peripheral clonal expansion occurred in 0.1-3.0 mg/kg partial responders. Expanded clones tended on average to be more numerous among CD8+ T cells than CD4+.

Notes on this clone: What it recognizes is unknown.

Germline V gene sequence: CDR1 MNHEY, CDR2 SVGAGI. With 4 bases removed from V and 7 bases from J, the gap between germline ends came to 11 bases. This CDR3 has 12 amino acids. The J gene is TRBJ2-7, the V gene TRBV6-5, with D unclear. Sequencing used CD4+ or CD8+ T cells sorted from blood, obtained in a trial of the OX40 agonist ivuxolimab. The origin of this receptor is an adult with an advanced solid tumor such as melanoma, head and neck, liver or kidney cancer. DNA for the CDR3: TGTGCCAGCAGTTTTGTTTTGGGAGAGCAGTACTTC. This encodes CASSFVLGEQYF.